These T cell receptor beta chains were read from a single sample in a study of T cell changes during pregnancy in multiple sclerosis. The data were produced by immunoSEQ multiplex PCR, yet TCRdb's version contains in-frame clones alone and is incomplete. The sample includes 85,000 to 130,000 clones, about 90% of them seen just once. This specimen consisted of peripheral blood, obtained before pregnancy. Receptor source: a female donor with multiple sclerosis, enrolled in a pregnancy study. Both conserved end residues are part of each CDR3. D genes are given only for firm matches. Rows give clone size only sometimes, using once, few, many, or a class for an expanded clone.

clone_size: .
v_call: TRBV5-6
d_call: .
j_call: TRBJ1-5
cdr3_aa: CASSLQGGNQPQHF
cdr3_nt: TGTGCCAGCAGCTTGCAAGGGGGCAATCAGCCCCAGCATTTT

clone_size: .
v_call: TRBV19
d_call: .
j_call: TRBJ1-2
cdr3_aa: CASSSRTEPNYGYTF
cdr3_nt: TGTGCCAGTAGTTCGCGGACAGAACCTAACTATGGCTACACCTTC

clone_size: .
v_call: TRBV9
d_call: TRBD1
j_call: TRBJ2-2
cdr3_aa: CASSMWDRGVGGELFF
cdr3_nt: TGTGCCAGCAGCATGTGGGACAGGGGGGTCGGCGGGGAGCTGTTTTTT

clone_size: .
v_call: TRBV18
d_call: TRBD2
j_call: TRBJ2-1
cdr3_aa: CASSPPSGSYNEQFF
cdr3_nt: TGTGCCAGCTCACCACCTAGCGGGAGCTACAATGAGCAGTTCTTC

clone_size: .
v_call: TRBV6-5
d_call: .
j_call: TRBJ1-2
cdr3_aa: CASSYGDTNYGYTF
cdr3_nt: TGTGCCAGCAGTTACGGGGACACTAACTATGGCTACACCTTC

clone_size: .
v_call: TRBV27
d_call: TRBD1
j_call: TRBJ1-5
cdr3_aa: CASKAQGAGYGNQPQHF
cdr3_nt: TGTGCCAGCAAGGCCCAGGGGGCAGGTTATGGCAATCAGCCCCAGCATTTT

clone_size: few
v_call: TRBV18
d_call: TRBD1
j_call: TRBJ1-6
cdr3_aa: CASSPRDSDNSPLHF
cdr3_nt: TGTGCCAGCTCACCCCGGGACAGTGATAATTCACCCCTCCACTTT

clone_size: .
v_call: TRBV7-2
d_call: TRBD1
j_call: TRBJ1-2
cdr3_aa: CASSPGGAGQGRGYTF
cdr3_nt: TGTGCCAGCAGCCCGGGGGGGGCGGGACAGGGACGAGGCTACACCTTC

clone_size: once
v_call: TRBV11-2
d_call: TRBD2
j_call: TRBJ2-3
cdr3_aa: CASSSTSVSTDTQYF
cdr3_nt: TGTGCCAGCAGCTCGACTAGCGTTAGCACAGATACGCAGTATTTT

clone_size: .
v_call: TRBV5-1
d_call: .
j_call: TRBJ2-6
cdr3_aa: CASMSGGANVLTF
cdr3_nt: TGCGCCAGCATGTCGGGGGGGGCCAACGTCCTGACTTTC

clone_size: .
v_call: TRBV6-1
d_call: TRBD2
j_call: TRBJ2-5
cdr3_aa: CASSEPVAGGPPETQYF
cdr3_nt: TGTGCCAGCAGTGAACCGGTAGCGGGGGGGCCTCCCGAGACCCAGTACTTC

clone_size: .
v_call: TRBV19
d_call: TRBD2
j_call: TRBJ2-2
cdr3_aa: CASSIGWTSGIRTGELFF
cdr3_nt: TGTGCCAGTAGTATAGGATGGACTAGCGGGATTAGAACCGGGGAGCTGTTTTTT

clone_size: .
v_call: TRBV7-6
d_call: TRBD1
j_call: TRBJ1-4
cdr3_aa: CASSRGGTNEKLFF
cdr3_nt: TGTGCCAGCAGCCGAGGGGGCACTAATGAAAAACTGTTTTTT

clone_size: .
v_call: TRBV7-3
d_call: TRBD1
j_call: TRBJ2-1
cdr3_aa: CASSLEDRGITYNEQFF
cdr3_nt: TGTGCCAGCAGCCTCGAGGACAGGGGAATTACCTACAATGAGCAGTTCTTC

clone_size: .
v_call: TRBV5-1
d_call: TRBD2
j_call: TRBJ2-1
cdr3_aa: CASSLVGGGYSNEQFF
cdr3_nt: TGCGCCAGCAGCTTGGTGGGCGGGGGGTACAGCAATGAGCAGTTCTTC

clone_size: .
v_call: TRBV11-3
d_call: .
j_call: TRBJ1-2
cdr3_aa: CASSRRGDYGYTF
cdr3_nt: TGTGCCAGCAGCCGGCGGGGGGACTATGGCTACACCTTC

clone_size: few
v_call: TRBV5-1
d_call: .
j_call: TRBJ1-1
cdr3_aa: CASGLQVGSEAFF
cdr3_nt: TGCGCCAGCGGACTGCAGGTTGGAAGTGAAGCTTTCTTT

clone_size: .
v_call: TRBV5-6
d_call: TRBD1
j_call: TRBJ1-4
cdr3_aa: CASSSDPGGGEKLFF
cdr3_nt: TGTGCCAGCAGCTCGGACCCAGGGGGCGGTGAAAAACTGTTTTTT

clone_size: .
v_call: TRBV5-4
d_call: .
j_call: TRBJ1-2
cdr3_aa: CASSLPDFYGYTF
cdr3_nt: TGTGCCAGCAGCTTGCCGGACTTCTATGGCTACACCTTC

clone_size: .
v_call: TRBV15
d_call: .
j_call: TRBJ2-7
cdr3_aa: CATSRVVGPLFEQYF
cdr3_nt: TGTGCCACCAGCAGAGTCGTGGGGCCTTTGTTTGAGCAGTACTTC

clone_size: .
v_call: TRBV29-1
d_call: .
j_call: TRBJ1-4
cdr3_aa: CSVVISGLSEKLFF
cdr3_nt: TGCAGCGTTGTCATTTCAGGACTATCTGAAAAACTGTTTTTT

clone_size: .
v_call: TRBV19
d_call: .
j_call: TRBJ2-1
cdr3_aa: CASSILRPSYNEQFF
cdr3_nt: TGTGCCAGTAGTATTTTGCGCCCCTCCTACAATGAGCAGTTCTTC

clone_size: .
v_call: TRBV28
d_call: .
j_call: TRBJ1-6
cdr3_aa: CATSGGSSYNSPLHF
cdr3_nt: TGTGCCACCTCCGGGGGGAGCTCCTATAATTCACCCCTCCACTTT

clone_size: .
v_call: TRBV6-5
d_call: TRBD1
j_call: TRBJ2-2
cdr3_aa: CASTTGGVGTGELFF
cdr3_nt: TGTGCCAGCACGACAGGGGGCGTCGGCACCGGGGAGCTGTTTTTT

clone_size: few
v_call: TRBV30
d_call: TRBD1
j_call: TRBJ1-1
cdr3_aa: CAWSVLDRGTEAFF
cdr3_nt: TGTGCCTGGAGTGTACTTGACAGGGGAACTGAAGCTTTCTTT

clone_size: .
v_call: TRBV28
d_call: .
j_call: TRBJ2-1
cdr3_aa: CASSLSARGNEQFF
cdr3_nt: TGTGCCAGCAGTTTATCTGCCAGGGGAAATGAGCAGTTCTTC

clone_size: .
v_call: TRBV29-1
d_call: TRBD2
j_call: TRBJ2-5
cdr3_aa: CSVEKTSGMYQETQYF
cdr3_nt: TGCAGCGTTGAAAAAACTAGCGGAATGTACCAAGAGACCCAGTACTTC

clone_size: few
v_call: TRBV7-9
d_call: TRBD2
j_call: TRBJ2-7
cdr3_aa: CASSPSGAPHEQYF
cdr3_nt: TGTGCCAGCAGCCCTAGCGGAGCCCCACACGAGCAGTACTTC

clone_size: .
v_call: TRBV6-5
d_call: TRBD1
j_call: TRBJ1-6
cdr3_aa: CASTIAGTGFSPLHF
cdr3_nt: TGTGCCAGCACCATAGCCGGGACAGGGTTTTCACCCCTCCACTTT

clone_size: .
v_call: TRBV11-2
d_call: TRBD1
j_call: TRBJ1-2
cdr3_aa: CASSSTRRDRGRANYGYTF
cdr3_nt: TGTGCCAGCAGCTCTACCCGCCGGGACAGGGGACGGGCTAACTATGGCTACACCTTC

clone_size: .
v_call: TRBV29-1
d_call: .
j_call: TRBJ2-3
cdr3_aa: CSVEDRVTQYF
cdr3_nt: TGCAGCGTTGAAGATAGAGTTACGCAGTATTTT

clone_size: .
v_call: TRBV7-2
d_call: .
j_call: TRBJ1-1
cdr3_aa: CASSTSGQTNTEAFF
cdr3_nt: TGTGCCAGCAGCACATCGGGACAAACGAACACTGAAGCTTTCTTT

clone_size: .
v_call: TRBV6-6
d_call: .
j_call: TRBJ1-3
cdr3_aa: CASNEGSGNTIYF
cdr3_nt: TGTGCCAGCAATGAGGGCTCTGGAAACACCATATATTTT

clone_size: once
v_call: TRBV5-4
d_call: TRBD2
j_call: TRBJ2-3
cdr3_aa: CASSGRGPQYF
cdr3_nt: TGTGCCAGCAGCGGGAGGGGTCCGCAGTATTTT

clone_size: .
v_call: TRBV6-5
d_call: .
j_call: TRBJ1-1
cdr3_aa: CASTSPYEAFF
cdr3_nt: TGTGCCAGCACCTCTCCTTATGAAGCTTTCTTT

clone_size: .
v_call: TRBV5-1
d_call: .
j_call: TRBJ2-7
cdr3_aa: CASSRGGSHTYEQYF
cdr3_nt: TGCGCCAGCAGCCGCGGCGGAAGTCATACCTACGAGCAGTACTTC

clone_size: .
v_call: TRBV7-8
d_call: .
j_call: TRBJ1-3
cdr3_aa: CASSLARESAGNTIYF
cdr3_nt: TGTGCCAGCAGCTTAGCGCGGGAATCGGCTGGAAACACCATATATTTT

clone_size: .
v_call: TRBV7-3
d_call: TRBD1
j_call: TRBJ2-4
cdr3_aa: CASSQTGGQNIQYF
cdr3_nt: TGTGCCAGCAGCCAAACAGGGGGGCAAAACATTCAGTACTTC

clone_size: .
v_call: TRBV5-4
d_call: .
j_call: TRBJ1-1
cdr3_aa: CASSWAGTPNTEAFF
cdr3_nt: TGTGCCAGCAGCTGGGCCGGGACACCGAACACTGAAGCTTTCTTT

clone_size: .
v_call: TRBV9
d_call: .
j_call: TRBJ1-3
cdr3_aa: CASSDDRLGGDSGNTIYF
cdr3_nt: TGTGCCAGCAGCGACGACAGGCTAGGGGGGGACTCTGGAAACACCATATATTTT

clone_size: .
v_call: TRBV15
d_call: TRBD1
j_call: TRBJ2-1
cdr3_aa: CATSSRTGGNEQFF
cdr3_nt: TGTGCCACCAGCAGTCGGACAGGGGGCAATGAGCAGTTCTTC

clone_size: .
v_call: TRBV18
d_call: TRBD2
j_call: TRBJ2-3
cdr3_aa: CASSSTSGGLTDTQYF
cdr3_nt: TGTGCCAGCTCATCGACTAGCGGGGGGCTCACAGATACGCAGTATTTT

clone_size: .
v_call: TRBV9
d_call: TRBD2
j_call: TRBJ2-7
cdr3_aa: CASSVVPAGPPYEQYF
cdr3_nt: TGTGCCAGCAGCGTAGTCCCAGCGGGGCCCCCCTACGAGCAGTACTTC

clone_size: .
v_call: TRBV27
d_call: .
j_call: TRBJ2-1
cdr3_aa: CASSPRPYNEQFF
cdr3_nt: TGTGCCAGCAGCCCCCGTCCCTACAATGAGCAGTTCTTC

clone_size: .
v_call: TRBV7-8
d_call: TRBD1
j_call: TRBJ1-5
cdr3_aa: CASSLGVGQGASNQPQHF
cdr3_nt: TGTGCCAGCAGCTTAGGCGTTGGACAGGGGGCGAGCAATCAGCCCCAGCATTTT

clone_size: .
v_call: TRBV28
d_call: TRBD2
j_call: TRBJ2-7
cdr3_aa: CASSLGLAGAHEQYF
cdr3_nt: TGTGCCAGCAGTTTAGGACTAGCGGGAGCACACGAGCAGTACTTC

clone_size: .
v_call: TRBV28
d_call: TRBD2
j_call: TRBJ2-3
cdr3_aa: CASSSSRGVGRTDTQYF
cdr3_nt: TGTGCCAGCAGTTCCTCTCGGGGGGTCGGGAGAACAGATACGCAGTATTTT

clone_size: .
v_call: TRBV28
d_call: .
j_call: TRBJ2-3
cdr3_aa: CASSGGGTDTQYF
cdr3_nt: TGTGCCTCCAGCGGTGGGGGGACAGATACGCAGTATTTT

clone_size: once
v_call: TRBV2
d_call: TRBD1
j_call: TRBJ1-2
cdr3_aa: CASSYQGARGYTF
cdr3_nt: TGTGCCAGCAGTTACCAGGGGGCAAGAGGCTACACCTTC

clone_size: .
v_call: TRBV9
d_call: TRBD2
j_call: TRBJ2-3
cdr3_aa: CASSRLAGFTDTQYF
cdr3_nt: TGTGCCAGCAGCCGCCTAGCGGGGTTCACAGATACGCAGTATTTT

clone_size: .
v_call: TRBV15
d_call: TRBD2
j_call: TRBJ2-2
cdr3_aa: CATAKREGNTGELFF
cdr3_nt: TGTGCCACCGCCAAGCGGGAGGGGAACACCGGGGAGCTGTTTTTT

clone_size: .
v_call: TRBV11-3
d_call: TRBD1
j_call: TRBJ1-4
cdr3_aa: CASSEGQTRRTNEKLFF
cdr3_nt: TGTGCCAGCAGCGAGGGACAGACAAGGAGAACTAATGAAAAACTGTTTTTT

clone_size: .
v_call: TRBV19
d_call: .
j_call: TRBJ1-1
cdr3_aa: CASSSRTEPNTEAFF
cdr3_nt: TGTGCCAGTAGTTCCCGGACTGAACCGAACACTGAAGCTTTCTTT

clone_size: .
v_call: TRBV13
d_call: .
j_call: TRBJ2-7
cdr3_aa: CASSLGLSYEQYF
cdr3_nt: TGTGCCAGCAGCTTAGGACTTTCCTACGAGCAGTACTTC

clone_size: .
v_call: TRBV5-4
d_call: TRBD2
j_call: TRBJ2-7
cdr3_aa: CASSSPGLAIYEQYF
cdr3_nt: TGTGCCAGCAGTTCCCCGGGACTAGCGATCTACGAGCAGTACTTC

clone_size: .
v_call: TRBV10-3
d_call: TRBD1
j_call: TRBJ2-1
cdr3_aa: CAIRGQGADNEQFF
cdr3_nt: TGTGCCATCAGGGGACAGGGGGCAGACAATGAGCAGTTCTTC

clone_size: .
v_call: TRBV19
d_call: .
j_call: TRBJ1-2
cdr3_aa: CASSIGISNYGYTF
cdr3_nt: TGTGCCAGTAGTATAGGAATCAGTAACTATGGCTACACCTTC

clone_size: .
v_call: TRBV27
d_call: .
j_call: TRBJ1-6
cdr3_aa: CASSPDPRYRDSPLHF
cdr3_nt: TGTGCCAGCAGTCCCGACCCCCGTTACAGAGATTCACCCCTCCACTTT

clone_size: .
v_call: TRBV29-1
d_call: TRBD1
j_call: TRBJ1-2
cdr3_aa: CSVVSTRDRHNYGYTF
cdr3_nt: TGCAGCGTTGTAAGTACCAGGGACAGACATAACTATGGCTACACCTTC

clone_size: .
v_call: TRBV29-1
d_call: TRBD1
j_call: TRBJ1-2
cdr3_aa: CSVPSGGGYTF
cdr3_nt: TGCAGCGTTCCATCAGGGGGTGGCTACACCTTC